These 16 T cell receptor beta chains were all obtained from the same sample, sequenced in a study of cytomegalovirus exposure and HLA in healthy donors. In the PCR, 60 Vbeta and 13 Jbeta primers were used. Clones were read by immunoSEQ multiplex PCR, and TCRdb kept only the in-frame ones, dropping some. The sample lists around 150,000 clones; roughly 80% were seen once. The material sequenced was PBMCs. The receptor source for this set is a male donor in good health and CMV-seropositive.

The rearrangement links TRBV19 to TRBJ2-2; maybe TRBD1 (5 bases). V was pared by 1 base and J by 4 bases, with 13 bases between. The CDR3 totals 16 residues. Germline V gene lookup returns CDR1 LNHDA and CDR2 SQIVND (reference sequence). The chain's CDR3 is CASSIGQLRLTGELFF. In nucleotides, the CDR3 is TGTGCCAGTAGTATAGGACAGTTAAGACTCACCGGGGAGCTGTTTTTT.

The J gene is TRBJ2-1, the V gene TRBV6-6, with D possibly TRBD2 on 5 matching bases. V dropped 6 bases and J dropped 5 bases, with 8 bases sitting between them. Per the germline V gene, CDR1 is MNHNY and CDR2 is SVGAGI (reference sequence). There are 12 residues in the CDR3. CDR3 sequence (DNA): TGTGCCAGCAGGAGACTAAACAATGAGCAGTTCTTC. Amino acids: CASRRLNNEQFF.

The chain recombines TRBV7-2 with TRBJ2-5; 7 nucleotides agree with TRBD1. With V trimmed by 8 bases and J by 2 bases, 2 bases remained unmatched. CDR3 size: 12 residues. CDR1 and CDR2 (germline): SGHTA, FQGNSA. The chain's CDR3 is CASGTAQETQYF. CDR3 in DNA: TGTGCCAGCGGGACAGCACAAGAGACCCAGTACTTC.

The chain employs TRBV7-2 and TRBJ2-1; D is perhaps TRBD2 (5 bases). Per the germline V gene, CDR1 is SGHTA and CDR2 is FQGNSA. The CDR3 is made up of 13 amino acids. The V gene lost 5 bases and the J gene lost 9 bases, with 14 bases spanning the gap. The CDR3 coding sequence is TGTGCCAGCAGCGACCTCATCGGACTTGAGCAGTTCTTC. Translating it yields CASSDLIGLEQFF.

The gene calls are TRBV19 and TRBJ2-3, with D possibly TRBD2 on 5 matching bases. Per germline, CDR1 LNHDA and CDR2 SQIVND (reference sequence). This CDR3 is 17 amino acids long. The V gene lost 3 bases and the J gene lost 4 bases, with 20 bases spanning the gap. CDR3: CASSMDLGTPLADTQYF. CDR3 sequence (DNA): TGTGCCAGTAGTATGGACTTGGGCACTCCTCTGGCAGATACGCAGTATTTT.

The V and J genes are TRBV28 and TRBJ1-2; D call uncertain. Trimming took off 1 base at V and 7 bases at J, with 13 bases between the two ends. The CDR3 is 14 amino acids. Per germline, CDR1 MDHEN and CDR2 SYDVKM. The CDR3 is CASSLSSGMGGYTF. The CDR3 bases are TGTGCCAGCAGTTTATCATCGGGGATGGGTGGCTACACCTTC.

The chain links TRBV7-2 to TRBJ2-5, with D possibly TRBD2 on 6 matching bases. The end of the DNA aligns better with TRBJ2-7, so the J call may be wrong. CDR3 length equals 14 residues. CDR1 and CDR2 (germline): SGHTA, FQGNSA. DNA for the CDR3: TGTGCCAGCAGTGAAGCCCGGGACTTCTACGAGCAGTACTTC. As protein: CASSEARDFYEQYF.

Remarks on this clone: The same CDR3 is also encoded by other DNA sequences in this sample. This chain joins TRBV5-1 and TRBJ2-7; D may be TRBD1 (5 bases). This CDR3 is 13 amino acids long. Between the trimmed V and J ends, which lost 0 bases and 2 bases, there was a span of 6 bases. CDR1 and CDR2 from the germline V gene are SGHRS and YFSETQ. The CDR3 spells CASSLDRTYEQYF. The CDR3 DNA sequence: TGCGCCAGCAGCTTGGACAGGACCTACGAGCAGTACTTC.

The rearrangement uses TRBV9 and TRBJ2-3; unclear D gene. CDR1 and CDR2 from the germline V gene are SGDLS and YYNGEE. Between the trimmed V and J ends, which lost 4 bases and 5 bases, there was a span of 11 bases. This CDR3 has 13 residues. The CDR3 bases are TGTGCCAGCAGCACCCGACTGTTAGATACGCAGTATTTT. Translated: CASSTRLLDTQYF.

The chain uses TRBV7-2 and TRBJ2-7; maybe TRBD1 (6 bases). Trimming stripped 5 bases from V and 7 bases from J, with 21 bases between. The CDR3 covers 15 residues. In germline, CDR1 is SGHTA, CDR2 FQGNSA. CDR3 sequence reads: CASSPRDTLLREQYF. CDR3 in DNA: TGTGCCAGCAGCCCACGGGACACCCTATTGAGGGAGCAGTACTTC. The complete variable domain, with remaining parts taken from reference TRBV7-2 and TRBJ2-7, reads GAGVSQSPSNKVTEKGKDVELRCDPISGHTALYWYRQSLGQGLEFLIYFQGNSAPDKSGLPSDRFSAERTGGSVSTLTIQRTQQEDSAVYLCASSPRDTLLREQYFGPGTRLTVT.

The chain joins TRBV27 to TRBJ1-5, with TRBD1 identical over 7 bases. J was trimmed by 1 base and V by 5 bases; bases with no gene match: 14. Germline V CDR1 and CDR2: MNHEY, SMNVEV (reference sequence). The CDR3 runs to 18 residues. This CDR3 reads CASSRQGPTLGSNQPQHF. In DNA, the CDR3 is TGTGCCAGCAGTCGACAGGGACCGACCCTTGGGAGCAATCAGCCCCAGCATTTT.

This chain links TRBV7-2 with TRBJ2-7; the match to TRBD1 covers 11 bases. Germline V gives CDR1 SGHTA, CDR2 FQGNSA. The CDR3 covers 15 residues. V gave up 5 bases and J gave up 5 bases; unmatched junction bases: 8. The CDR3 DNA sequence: TGTGCCAGCAGCAAACCGGGACAGGGGGTAAACGAGCAGTACTTC. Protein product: CASSKPGQGVNEQYF.

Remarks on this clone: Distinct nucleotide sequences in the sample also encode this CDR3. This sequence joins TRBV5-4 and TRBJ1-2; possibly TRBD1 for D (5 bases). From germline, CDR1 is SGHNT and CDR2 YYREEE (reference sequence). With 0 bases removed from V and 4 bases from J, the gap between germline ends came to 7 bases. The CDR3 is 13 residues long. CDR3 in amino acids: CASSLGQIYGYTF. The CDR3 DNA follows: TGTGCCAGCAGCTTGGGACAGATCTATGGCTACACCTTC.

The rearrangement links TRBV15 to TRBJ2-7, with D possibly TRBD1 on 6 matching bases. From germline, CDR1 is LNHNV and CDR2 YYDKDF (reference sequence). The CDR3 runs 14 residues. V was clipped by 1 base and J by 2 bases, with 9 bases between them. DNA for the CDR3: TGTGCCACCAGCAGAGGAAGACAGGCCTACGAGCAGTACTTC. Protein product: CATSRGRQAYEQYF.

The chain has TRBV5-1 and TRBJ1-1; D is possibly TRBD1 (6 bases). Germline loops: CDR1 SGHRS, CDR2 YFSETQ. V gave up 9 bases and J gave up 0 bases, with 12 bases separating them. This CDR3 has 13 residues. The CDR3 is CATSTGVNTEAFF. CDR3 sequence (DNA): TGCGCCACCTCGACAGGCGTGAACACTGAAGCTTTCTTT.

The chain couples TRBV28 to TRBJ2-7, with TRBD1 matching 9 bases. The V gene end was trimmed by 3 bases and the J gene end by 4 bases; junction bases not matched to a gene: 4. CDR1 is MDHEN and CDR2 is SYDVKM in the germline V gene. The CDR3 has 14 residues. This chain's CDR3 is CASSFRDRAYEQYF. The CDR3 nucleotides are TGTGCCAGCAGTTTCCGGGACAGGGCATACGAGCAGTACTTC.